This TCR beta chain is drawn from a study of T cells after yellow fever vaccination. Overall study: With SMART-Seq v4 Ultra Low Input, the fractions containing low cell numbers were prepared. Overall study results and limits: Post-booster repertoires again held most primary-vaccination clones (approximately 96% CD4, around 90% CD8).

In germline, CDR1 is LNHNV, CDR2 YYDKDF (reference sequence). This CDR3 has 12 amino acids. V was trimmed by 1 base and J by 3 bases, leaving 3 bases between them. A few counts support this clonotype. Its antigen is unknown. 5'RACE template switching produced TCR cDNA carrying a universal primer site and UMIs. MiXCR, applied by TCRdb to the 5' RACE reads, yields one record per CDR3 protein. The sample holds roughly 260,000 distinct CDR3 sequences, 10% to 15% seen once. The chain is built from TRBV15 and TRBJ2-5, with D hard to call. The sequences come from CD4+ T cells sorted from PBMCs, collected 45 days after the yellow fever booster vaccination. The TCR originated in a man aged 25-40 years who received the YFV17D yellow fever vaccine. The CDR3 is CATSRVEETQYF. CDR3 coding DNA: TGTGCCACCAGCAGAGTAGAAGAGACCCAGTACTTC.